One and the same sample provided the 23 T cell receptor beta chains below, sequenced in a study of T cells in Graves' hyperthyroidism and ophthalmopathy. The TCR beta CDR3 regions underwent amplification using RNA transcripts as the source. The HTBI primer set was used in a first-round RT-PCR of the TCR CDR3. TCRdb called the multiplex PCR reads again in MiXCR, with one record for every CDR3 protein. The repertoire holds more than 50,000 distinct CDR3 sequences, with roughly half as singletons. Sequenced sample: blood. Source of these receptors: a woman aged 60-70 years with Graves' ophthalmopathy.

This chain connects TRBV5-5 to TRBJ2-1; 16 bases are shared with TRBD2. The ends lost 2 bases at V and 12 bases at J; junction bases unmatched: 2. The germline V gene encodes CDR1 SGHKS and CDR2 YYEKEE (reference sequence). This CDR3 is built from 14 residues. For the CDR3, the DNA is TGTGCCAGCAGCTTAGGGACTAGCGGGAGGGGGCAGTTCTTC. It translates to CASSLGTSGRGQFF.

This clonotype was seen a single time. A read error may explain this, as a much larger clone is one base away. The V and J genes are TRBV12-3 or TRBV12-4 and TRBJ2-4, with TRBD1 matching 9 bases. J gave up 6 bases and V 1 base, and 7 bases lay outside the gene matches. There are 16 residues in the CDR3. Written as DNA, the CDR3 is TGTGCCAGCAGTTTAGTGGGACAGGGTTCGAGAAACATTCAGTACTTC. It translates to CASSLVGQGSRNIQYF.

This clonotype ranks as medium-sized. The rearrangement links TRBV20-1 to TRBJ2-1; D is unclear. Germline values: CDR1 DFQATT, CDR2 SNEGSKA (reference sequence). V lost 5 bases and J 13 bases, leaving 6 bases between the germline ends. This CDR3 spans 8 amino acids. The CDR3 coding sequence is TGCAGTGCTTCCCCCCAGTTCTTC. Residues: CSASPQFF.

J is TRBJ1-2 and V is TRBV11-2; tentatively, D is TRBD1 (6 bases). V was clipped by 6 bases and J by 4 bases, with 18 bases between them. CDR1 and CDR2 (germline): SGHAT, FQNNGV. CDR3 length equals 15 residues. As DNA, the CDR3 is TGTGCCAGCAGAAAAGGGGGGGCAATAATCTATGGCTACACCTTC. Translating gives CASRKGGAIIYGYTF.

Many counts were recorded for this clonotype. This clone may be a read error of a much larger clone one base away. The V call is TRBV19, the J call TRBJ2-7, with 7 bases lining up with TRBD1. The CDR3 spans 12 residues. The V segment lost 4 bases and the J segment 9 bases; nucleotides outside the gene matches: 6. Germline V gene sequence: CDR1 LNHDA, CDR2 SQIVND (reference sequence). CDR3 sequence: CASSNRGGGQYF. The CDR3 DNA reads TGTGCCAGTAGTAACAGGGGTGGCGGGCAGTACTTC.

V is TRBV7-2 and J is TRBJ1-2; D remains ambiguous. Germline V gene sequence: CDR1 SGHTA, CDR2 FQGNSA. The CDR3 is 12 amino acids. The V end was cut by 6 bases, the J end by 8 bases, with 13 bases between. For the CDR3, the DNA is TGTGCCAGCAGTTCCGAGAACTCGGGCTACACCTTC. Amino acid sequence: CASSSENSGYTF.

This clonotype showed up many times. This sequence joins TRBV6-1 and TRBJ2-7; 7 bases line up with TRBD1. Per the germline V gene, CDR1 is MNHNS and CDR2 is SASEGT. The CDR3 consists of 14 residues. V dropped 1 base and J dropped 4; count of bases not matched to a gene: 4. CDR3 in amino acids: CASSEGGTVYEQYF. Here the CDR3 DNA reads TGTGCCAGCAGTGAAGGGGGGACAGTTTACGAGCAGTACTTC.

This clonotype was counted at least ten times. As DNA, the CDR3 is TGTGCCTCCTCTCAGGCAGCTTTGAACTATGGCTACACCTTC. Its translation is CASSQAALNYGYTF. The V call is TRBV6-2 or TRBV6-3, the J call TRBJ1-2; D gene uncertain. V was pared by 11 bases and J by 2 bases, with 18 bases between. This CDR3 comprises 14 residues. The germline V gene has CDR1 MNHEY and CDR2 SVGEGT.

This clonotype has at least ten counts. The CDR3 loop reads CASSLDTDEQYF. Here the CDR3 DNA reads TGTGCCAGCAGCTTAGACACGGACGAGCAGTACTTC. V usage is TRBV7-2 and J usage is TRBJ2-7; no clear D. CDR3 length: 12 amino acids. V was shortened by 1 base and J by 5 bases, with 6 bases between the two germline ends. The germline gives CDR1 SGHTA, CDR2 FQGNSA. Variable domain in full (rest from reference TRBV7-2 and TRBJ2-7): GAGVSQSPSNKVTEKGKDVELRCDPISGHTALYWYRQSLGQGLEFLIYFQGNSAPDKSGLPSDRFSAERTGGSVSTLTIQRTQQEDSAVYLCASSLDTDEQYFGPGTRLTVT.

The rearrangement links TRBV12-3 or TRBV12-4 to TRBJ2-5; 15 nucleotides agree with TRBD2. V lost 5 bases and J lost 7; bases outside the gene matches: 8. The CDR3 is 16 residues long. CDR3 amino acids: CASSHWTSGGDLTQYF. CDR3 DNA sequence: TGTGCCAGCAGTCACTGGACTAGCGGGGGGGACCTGACCCAGTACTTC.

The genes are TRBV20-1 and TRBJ2-3; tentatively, D is TRBD2 (5 bases). Trimming removed 3 bases at V and 8 bases at J, with 21 bases between. This CDR3 contains 15 residues. Germline values: CDR1 DFQATT, CDR2 SNEGSKA (reference sequence). CDR3 sequence: CSASEPGNSFGTQYF. CDR3 in DNA: TGCAGTGCTAGTGAACCGGGAAATAGTTTTGGTACGCAGTATTTT.

This clonotype was seen repeatedly, ten times or more. The chain combines TRBV6-1 with TRBJ2-3; D possibly corresponds to TRBD1 (5 bases). Germline V lookup: CDR1 MNHNS, CDR2 SASEGT. The CDR3 covers 13 residues. Trimming left V 4 bases short and J 3 bases short, with 8 bases between. The CDR3 DNA reads as TGTGCCAGCAGTGGGCAGGGTACAGATACGCAGTATTTT. Translation gives CASSGQGTDTQYF.

This clonotype has at least ten counts. This rearrangement joins TRBV20-1 to TRBJ1-1, with 7 nucleotides matching TRBD1. Trimming removed 6 bases from V and 11 bases from J; junction bases left unmatched: 18. From germline, CDR1 is DFQATT and CDR2 SNEGSKA (reference sequence). The length of the CDR3 is 14 residues. Here the CDR3 reads CSAQVDRLIVAAFF. The CDR3 DNA is TGCAGTGCCCAAGTGGACAGGTTGATCGTGGCGGCTTTCTTT.

The chain has TRBV6-6 and TRBJ2-5, with D maybe TRBD2 (6 bases). The germline V gene encodes CDR1 MNHNY and CDR2 SVGAGI (reference sequence). Trimming removed 6 bases at V and 9 bases at J, with 17 bases between. This CDR3 spans 13 amino acids. Here the CDR3 reads CASSSVSREAQYF. The CDR3 region has the DNA TGTGCCAGCAGCTCTGTGAGCAGGGAGGCCCAGTACTTC.

This rearrangement joins TRBV6-5 to TRBJ1-5; D is uncertain. In germline, CDR1 is MNHEY, CDR2 SVGAGI. CDR3 length equals 11 residues. V was cut by 1 base and J by 5 bases, with 0 bases left in between. The DNA of the CDR3 is TGTGCCAGCAGTTACTATCAGCCCCAGCATTTT. Residues: CASSYYQPQHF.

The genes are TRBV12-3 or TRBV12-4 and TRBJ2-2, with D unclear. The CDR3 runs to 16 residues. V gave up 7 bases and J gave up 3 bases, with 18 bases separating them. The chain's CDR3 is CASTAFGSGYTGELFF. The CDR3 DNA reads as TGTGCCAGCACCGCCTTTGGAAGTGGCTACACCGGGGAGCTGTTTTTT.

The chain's CDR3 is CASSYRRQGYGYTF. The CDR3 nucleotides read TGTGCCAGCAGTTACCGAAGACAGGGCTATGGCTACACCTTC. This sequence joins TRBV6-2 or TRBV6-3 and TRBJ1-2, with TRBD1 matching 7 bases. The V and J ends lost 2 bases and 4 bases, in that order; junction bases with no gene match: 4. The CDR3 spans 14 residues. CDR1 MNHEY and CDR2 SVGEGT come from the germline V gene.

Note on this clonotype: A junction end diverges from the germline sequence, so it may reflect a read error. V and J are TRBV5-1 and TRBJ2-7; D is uncertain. In germline, CDR1 is SGHRS, CDR2 YFSETQ. This CDR3 is built from 10 residues. In DNA form, the CDR3 reads TGCGCCATCAGCCCCTACGAGCAGTACTTC. Its translation: CAISPYEQYF.

J is TRBJ2-2 and V is TRBV7-3; TRBD1 matches 10 bases. The CDR3 runs 16 residues. After removal of 5 bases from V and 5 bases from J, the junction contained 8 bases not matched to a gene. Germline lookup yields CDR1 SGHTA and CDR2 FQGTGA. In DNA, the CDR3 is TGTGCCAGCAGCCTCCGGACAGGGGGGCGGACCGGGGAGCTGTTTTTT. Its translation: CASSLRTGGRTGELFF.

A remark on this clonotype: The final CDR3 position lacks the conserved phenylalanine or tryptophan, pointing to a likely read error. CDR3 nucleotide sequence: TGTGACAGCAGCTCCTGGGACTACTCTATCTCCTACGAGCAGTACTCC. The encoded protein is CDSSSWDYSISYEQYS. The gene calls are TRBV7-9 and TRBJ2-7; 7 bases line up with TRBD2. The V gene's germline CDR1 is SEHNR and CDR2 FQNEAQ (reference sequence). The CDR3 runs 16 residues.

This clonotype showed up many times. The chain recombines TRBV7-3 with TRBJ2-1, with D perhaps given as TRBD1 or TRBD2 (5 bases each). The germline V gene has CDR1 SGHTA and CDR2 FQGTGA. V dropped 5 bases and J dropped 9 bases, with 17 bases sitting between them. The CDR3 extends over 14 amino acids. This chain's CDR3 is CASSNTMGVGEQFF. The CDR3, as DNA: TGTGCCAGCAGCAATACGATGGGGGTGGGTGAGCAGTTCTTC.

This clonotype occurred many times. V is TRBV19 and J is TRBJ1-5; D possibly corresponds to TRBD1 (5 bases). CDR1 and CDR2 (germline): LNHDA, SQIVND (reference sequence). The CDR3 contains 15 residues. V shed 3 bases and J shed 0 bases, with 9 bases lying between them. DNA for the CDR3: TGTGCCAGTAGTATTGGGGCGGCTAGCAATCAGCCCCAGCATTTT. Amino acids: CASSIGAASNQPQHF.

The J gene is TRBJ1-5, the V gene TRBV18, with a possible D match to TRBD1 (6 bases). CDR1 is KGHSH, CDR2 LQKENI, per germline. The V end lost 4 bases, the J end lost 6 bases, and 13 bases lay between the germline ends. CDR3 length equals 14 residues. The CDR3 sequence is CASSRGGSGQPQHF. CDR3 nucleotides: TGTGCCAGCTCACGGGGGGGCTCGGGTCAGCCCCAGCATTTT.